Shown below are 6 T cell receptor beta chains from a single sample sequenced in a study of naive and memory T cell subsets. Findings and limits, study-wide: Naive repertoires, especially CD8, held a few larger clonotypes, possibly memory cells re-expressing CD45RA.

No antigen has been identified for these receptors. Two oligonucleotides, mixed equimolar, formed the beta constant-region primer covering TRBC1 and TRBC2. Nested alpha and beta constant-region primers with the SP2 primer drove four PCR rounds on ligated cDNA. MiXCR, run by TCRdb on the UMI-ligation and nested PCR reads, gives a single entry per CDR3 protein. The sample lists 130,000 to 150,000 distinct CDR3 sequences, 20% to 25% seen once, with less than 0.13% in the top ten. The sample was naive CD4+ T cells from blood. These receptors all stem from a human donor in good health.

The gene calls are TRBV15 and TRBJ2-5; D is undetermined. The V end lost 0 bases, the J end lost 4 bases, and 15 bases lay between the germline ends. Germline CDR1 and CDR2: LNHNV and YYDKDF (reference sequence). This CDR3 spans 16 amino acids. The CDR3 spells CATSRDRAFGGETQYF. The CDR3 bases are TGTGCCACCAGCAGAGATAGGGCGTTTGGCGGAGAGACCCAGTACTTC.

Here the CDR3 DNA reads TGTGCCAGCAGCCTGAGGGGACACACAGATACGCAGTATTTT. Residues: CASSLRGHTDTQYF. V is TRBV28 and J is TRBJ2-3; possibly TRBD1 for D (6 bases). Trimming took off 6 bases at V and 2 bases at J, with 12 bases between the two ends. CDR3 length equals 14 residues. CDR1 and CDR2 (germline): MDHEN, SYDVKM. The full variable domain, in which reference TRBV28 and TRBJ2-3 provide the parts outside the CDR3, is DVKVTQSSRYLVKRTGEKVFLECVQDMDHENMFWYRQDPGLGLRLIYFSYDVKMKEKGDIPEGYSVSREKKERFSLILESASTNQTSMYLCASSLRGHTDTQYFGPGTRLTVL.

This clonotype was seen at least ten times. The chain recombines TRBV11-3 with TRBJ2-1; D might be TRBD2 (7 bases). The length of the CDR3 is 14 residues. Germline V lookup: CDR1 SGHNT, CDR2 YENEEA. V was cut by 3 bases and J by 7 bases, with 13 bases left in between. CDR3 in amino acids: CASSFGGLVNEQFF. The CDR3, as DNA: TGTGCCAGCAGCTTCGGGGGGCTTGTAAATGAGCAGTTCTTC.

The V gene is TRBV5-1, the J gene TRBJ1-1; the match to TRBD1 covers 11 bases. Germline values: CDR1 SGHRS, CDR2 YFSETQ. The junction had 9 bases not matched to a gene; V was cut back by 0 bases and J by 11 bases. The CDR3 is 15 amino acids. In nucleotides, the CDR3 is TGCGCCAGCAGCTTGGCCCCCGGGACAGGGGGGCGGGCTTTCTTT. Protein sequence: CASSLAPGTGGRAFF.

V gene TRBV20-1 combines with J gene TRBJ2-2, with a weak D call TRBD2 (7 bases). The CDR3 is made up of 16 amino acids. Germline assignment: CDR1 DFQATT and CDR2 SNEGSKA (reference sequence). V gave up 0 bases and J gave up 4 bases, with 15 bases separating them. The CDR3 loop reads CSARDIQGRATGELFF. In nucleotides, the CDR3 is TGCAGTGCTAGAGATATCCAGGGGAGGGCCACCGGGGAGCTGTTTTTT.

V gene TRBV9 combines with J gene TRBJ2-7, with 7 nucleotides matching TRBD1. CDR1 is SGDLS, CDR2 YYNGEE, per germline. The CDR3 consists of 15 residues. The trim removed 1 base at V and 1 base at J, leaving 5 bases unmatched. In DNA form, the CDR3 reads TGTGCCAGCAGCGTATCCATACAGGGGTCCTACGAGCAGTACTTC. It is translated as CASSVSIQGSYEQYF.